This section outlines one T cell receptor beta chain sequence together with its context. The source of the sample is a study of blood T cell repertoires in COVID-19. About the research overall: Acute-phase and convalescent COVID-19 samples originated in the United States, Italy and Spain. T cells, B-cell-depleted T cells, or PBMCs provided the cDNA or gDNA that served as material.

The authors' processing: Estimated nucleated cell counts came from reference gene primer amplification. The data were produced by immunoSEQ multiplex PCR, yet TCRdb's version contains in-frame clones alone and is incomplete. Clone size and V and J calls were adopted from that table, with D and trimming inferred from the DNA. This repertoire shows around 60,000 clones, around four fifths found once; its top ten account for around 5%. Germline CDR1 MDHEN, CDR2 SYDVKM. The CDR3 is 16 residues long. Trimming at V came to 8 bases and at J to 3 bases, leaving 5 bases not matched to a gene. The sequence came from a man aged 65 to 79 with acute or convalescent COVID-19. The sample was peripheral blood. The V gene is TRBV28, the J gene TRBJ2-1; 15 nucleotides line up with TRBD2. CDR3 nucleotide sequence: TGTGCCAGCGGGACTAGCGGGGGGCCCCTCTACAATGAGCAGTTCTTC. Translating it yields CASGTSGGPLYNEQFF.